Following are 30 T cell receptor beta chains from one sample sequenced in a study of CD8 T cell repertoires and HIV-1 epitope variants. Clones were sequenced by immunoSEQ multiplex PCR, and TCRdb holds only the in-frame ones, with some missing. The sample lists 80,000 to 95,000 clones, 60% to 80% occurring once. The sequenced sample was uncultured baseline CD8+ T cells from peripheral blood mononuclear cells (PBMCs). These receptors all come from a male donor with HIV.

The chain combines TRBV7-8 with TRBJ1-2; 8 nucleotides line up with TRBD1. J was trimmed by 2 bases and V by 3 bases; bases with no gene match: 17. There are 19 residues in the CDR3. Germline CDR1 is SGHVS and CDR2 is FQNEAQ. The CDR3 DNA reads as TGTGCCAGCAGCTTTATTGGTAACCCGGGACAGGAAAGCAACTATGGCTACACCTTC. It translates to CASSFIGNPGQESNYGYTF.

This clone was observed once. CDR3: CASSLVAGGTDTQYF. DNA of the CDR3: TGTGCCAGCAGCTTAGTGGCGGGCGGCACAGATACGCAGTATTTT. J is TRBJ2-3 and V is TRBV7-6; tentative D call: TRBD2 (5 bases). Trimming cost V 1 base and J 1 base, with 9 bases left between them. Germline CDR1 SGHVS, CDR2 FNYEAQ. This CDR3 contains 15 residues.

The chain recombines TRBV5-6 with TRBJ2-2; perhaps TRBD1 as D (5 bases). Germline assignment: CDR1 SGHDT and CDR2 YYEEEE. Trimming stripped 1 base from V and 0 bases from J, with 10 bases between. CDR3 length: 16 amino acids. CDR3 DNA: TGTGCCAGCAGCTTGTTGGCAGGGCCGAACACCGGGGAGCTGTTTTTT. The encoded protein is CASSLLAGPNTGELFF.

V usage is TRBV6-6 and J usage is TRBJ2-3, with TRBD1 as a possible D gene (6 bases). Germline V gene sequence: CDR1 MNHNY, CDR2 SVGAGI (reference sequence). The CDR3 extends over 12 amino acids. V lost 5 bases and J 10 bases, leaving 13 bases between the germline ends. CDR3 bases: TGTGCCAGCAGTATACAGGGTAACGCGCAGTATTTT. Translated, it gives CASSIQGNAQYF.

The rearrangement uses TRBV6-5 and TRBJ1-2, with TRBD1 matching 10 bases. The CDR3 runs 14 residues. The germline V gene encodes CDR1 MNHEY and CDR2 SVGAGI. V was clipped by 7 bases and J by 7 bases; unmatched bases: 9. This CDR3 is CASTPLTGGGGYTF. CDR3 in DNA: TGTGCCAGCACCCCACTGACAGGGGGCGGTGGCTACACCTTC.

This chain connects TRBV28 to TRBJ2-7; 9 bases are shared with TRBD2. Unmatched junction bases numbered 3, after V lost 6 bases and J lost 3 bases. CDR3 length: 13 residues. Germline CDR1 MDHEN, CDR2 SYDVKM. CDR3 protein: CASSETSGYEQYF. The CDR3 DNA sequence: TGTGCCAGCAGCGAGACTAGCGGCTACGAGCAGTACTTC.

The chain combines TRBV5-4 with TRBJ2-3; 7 nucleotides align to TRBD1. Per germline, CDR1 SGHNT and CDR2 YYREEE (reference sequence). The CDR3 contains 15 residues. Germline trimming cut 4 bases from V and 0 bases from J; bases unmatched to any gene: 5. The CDR3 DNA reads as TGTGCCAGCAGCCCAGGGACAGTGAGCACAGATACGCAGTATTTT. Translating gives CASSPGTVSTDTQYF.

V and J are TRBV5-6 and TRBJ2-5, with TRBD2 identical over 13 bases. Germline loops: CDR1 SGHDT, CDR2 YYEEEE. The CDR3 runs to 15 residues. Trimming removed 7 bases from V and 2 bases from J; junction bases left unmatched: 5. This CDR3 is CASGRLAGGQETQYF. CDR3 DNA sequence: TGTGCCAGCGGCAGACTAGCGGGGGGTCAAGAGACCCAGTACTTC.

Only a few counts were recorded for this clone. V and J are TRBV5-1 and TRBJ2-7, with D unclear. CDR3 length: 14 amino acids. Looked up from germline, CDR1 is SGHRS and CDR2 is YFSETQ. Trimming removed 6 bases from V and 6 bases from J, with 19 bases in between. The CDR3 loop reads CASTLDGSYGEQYF. The DNA for the CDR3 is TGCGCCAGCACCCTGGATGGCAGCTACGGCGAGCAGTACTTC.

This chain joins TRBV6-5 and TRBJ2-1, with 7 positions matching TRBD2. The CDR3 consists of 14 residues. The trim removed 2 bases at V and 6 bases at J, leaving 4 bases unmatched. CDR1 and CDR2 from the germline V gene are MNHEY and SVGAGI. For the CDR3, the DNA is TGTGCCAGCAGTTACGGGACTATTCCCAATGAGCAGTTCTTC. This translates into CASSYGTIPNEQFF.

This clone has only one observation. This chain uses TRBV5-1 with TRBJ2-2; 9 bases are a match to TRBD1. This CDR3 comprises 15 residues. Per the germline V gene, CDR1 is SGHRS and CDR2 is YFSETQ. V lost 3 bases, J lost 3 bases, and 3 bases stayed unmatched. The CDR3 DNA reads as TGCGCCAGCAGCTCCTGGACAGGGGACACCGGGGAGCTGTTTTTT. This gives the protein CASSSWTGDTGELFF.

The chain combines TRBV30 with TRBJ1-5, with D uncertain. V lost 1 base to trimming and J lost 1 base, with 11 bases between them. The CDR3 consists of 15 residues. Germline CDR1 reads GTSNPN; CDR2 reads SVGIG (reference sequence). CDR3: CAWSGGRMSNQPQHF. DNA for the CDR3: TGTGCCTGGAGTGGAGGGAGGATGAGCAATCAGCCCCAGCATTTT.

CDR3 DNA: TGTGCCAGCAGCTTCCCCGGGGGGGAGCAGTACTTC. This gives the protein CASSFPGGEQYF. This rearrangement joins TRBV5-6 to TRBJ2-7; 7 bases fit TRBD2. The CDR3 is 12 amino acids. The V gene's germline CDR1 is SGHDT and CDR2 YYEEEE. The ends lost 2 bases at V and 7 bases at J; junction bases unmatched: 3.

The chain is built from TRBV29-1 and TRBJ2-3, with D possibly matching TRBD2 (6 bases). CDR3 length: 14 amino acids. Germline CDR1 is SQVTM and CDR2 is ANQGSEA. Trimming pared 7 bases from V and 2 bases from J, leaving 16 bases between. In DNA form, the CDR3 reads TGCAGCGCCTCCCCGCGGGACCTCACAGATACGCAGTATTTT. Amino acids: CSASPRDLTDTQYF.

This chain links TRBV27 with TRBJ2-5; D call uncertain. The germline gives CDR1 MNHEY, CDR2 SMNVEV (reference sequence). V was cut by 5 bases and J by 5 bases, with 12 bases left in between. The CDR3 has 13 amino acids. The CDR3 loop is CASSPSIGETQYF. In DNA, the CDR3 is TGTGCCAGCAGTCCTAGTATAGGGGAGACCCAGTACTTC.

The chain combines TRBV19 with TRBJ2-5, with 14 positions matching TRBD2. Germline CDR1 and CDR2: LNHDA and SQIVND (reference sequence). The V segment lost 5 bases and the J segment 4 bases; nucleotides outside the gene matches: 6. This CDR3 spans 16 amino acids. For the CDR3, the DNA is TGTGCCAGTAGTCCCGGACTAGCGGGGGGCGGAGAGACCCAGTACTTC. The encoded protein is CASSPGLAGGGETQYF.

This clone turned up a few times. The J gene is TRBJ1-5, the V gene TRBV4-1; TRBD1 is a possible D gene (6 bases). V lost 0 bases and J lost 6, with 12 bases in between. CDR1 is MGHRA and CDR2 is YSYEKL in the germline V gene. The CDR3 length is 15 residues. The CDR3: CASSQDVGGTQPQHF. The CDR3, as DNA: TGCGCCAGCAGCCAAGACGTCGGGGGCACTCAGCCCCAGCATTTT.

The chain employs TRBV30 and TRBJ1-2; unclear D gene. The CDR3 has 14 residues. The ends were cut back, 4 bases at V and 8 bases at J, with 20 bases in the middle. Germline CDR1 is GTSNPN and CDR2 is SVGIG (reference sequence). The DNA of the CDR3 is TGTGCCTGGACGCCCAAGGGCTTTATCAGGGGCTACACCTTC. Translating gives CAWTPKGFIRGYTF.

The chain is built from TRBV19 and TRBJ2-6; 8 bases map to TRBD1. The V gene end was trimmed by 3 bases and the J gene end by 0 bases; junction bases not matched to a gene: 4. Germline CDR1 LNHDA, CDR2 SQIVND (reference sequence). The CDR3 contains 17 residues. The CDR3 DNA follows: TGTGCCAGTAGTATGAGGACAGGGAACTCTGGGGCCAACGTCCTGACTTTC. This codes for CASSMRTGNSGANVLTF.

This chain joins TRBV7-9 and TRBJ1-3; D gene uncertain. The CDR3 runs to 17 residues. Germline CDR1 SEHNR, CDR2 FQNEAQ (reference sequence). Deletions cut 5 bases from V and 0 bases from J, with 17 bases between. The CDR3 DNA follows: TGTGCCAGCAGCCCCCCCATACTGCGGATCTCTGGAAACACCATATATTTT. It specifies CASSPPILRISGNTIYF.

The V gene is TRBV5-1, the J gene TRBJ2-1; TRBD2 aligns across 13 bases. The germline CDR1 and CDR2 sequences are SGHRS and YFSETQ. The CDR3 runs 14 residues. V gave up 9 bases and J gave up 2 bases; unmatched junction bases: 2. DNA of the CDR3: TGCGCCACTGGGACTAGCGGGACCTACAATGAGCAGTTCTTC. The encoded protein is CATGTSGTYNEQFF. Full variable domain (remainder filled in from reference TRBV5-1 and TRBJ2-1): KAGVTQTPRYLIKTRGQQVTLSCSPISGHRSVSWYQQTPGQGLQFLFEYFSETQRNKGNFPGRFSGRQFSNSRSEMNVSTLELGDSALYLCATGTSGTYNEQFFGPGTRLTVL.

The chain uses TRBV7-6 and TRBJ2-1; D remains ambiguous. CDR1 SGHVS and CDR2 FNYEAQ come from the germline V gene. This CDR3 is built from 14 residues. Trimming left V 5 bases short and J 5 bases short, with 13 bases between. CDR3 sequence (DNA): TGTGCCAGCAGCCCCCCCGAAGTCCACAATGAGCAGTTCTTC. Protein sequence: CASSPPEVHNEQFF.

This chain connects TRBV2 to TRBJ2-3, with a possible D match to TRBD1 (7 bases). This CDR3 has 13 residues. Germline V gene lookup returns CDR1 SNHLY and CDR2 FYNNEI. Trimming pared 6 bases from V and 7 bases from J, leaving 14 bases between. The CDR3 coding sequence is TGTGCCAGCAGCCCCCCAGGGGGGAATACGCAGTATTTT. Protein product: CASSPPGGNTQYF.

The V gene is TRBV7-2, the J gene TRBJ2-3, with D perhaps TRBD1 (6 bases). The germline V gene encodes CDR1 SGHTA and CDR2 FQGNSA. The germline V and J ends were trimmed by 6 bases and 3 bases, with 13 bases remaining between them. This CDR3 comprises 14 residues. This CDR3 reads CASRPQGTTDTQYF. In DNA form, the CDR3 reads TGTGCCAGCAGGCCACAGGGTACAACAGATACGCAGTATTTT.

This chain joins TRBV5-1 and TRBJ2-7; 14 nucleotides agree with TRBD2. The CDR3 has 16 amino acids. CDR1 and CDR2 from the germline V gene are SGHRS and YFSETQ. V lost 4 bases and J lost 12; bases outside the gene matches: 15. The DNA of the CDR3 is TGCGCCAGCAGCCCCGGACTAGCGGGGGGCCCGACAGGATCGTACTTC. Its translation: CASSPGLAGGPTGSYF.

The chain joins TRBV11-2 to TRBJ2-3; no clear D gene. V dropped 1 base and J dropped 0 bases, with 8 bases sitting between them. This CDR3 is 15 amino acids long. In germline, CDR1 is SGHAT, CDR2 FQNNGV. The CDR3 is CASSLGQDSTDTQYF. CDR3 DNA sequence: TGTGCCAGCAGCTTAGGTCAGGATAGCACAGATACGCAGTATTTT.

The CDR3 DNA sequence: TGTGCCAGCTCCTCGCCCGCCGCAGGGGTAAGAGGTGAGCAGTTCTTC. Amino acids: CASSSPAAGVRGEQFF. The chain couples TRBV28 to TRBJ2-1, with D perhaps matching TRBD1 (6 bases). V was clipped by 8 bases and J by 9 bases, with 26 bases between them. CDR3 length equals 16 residues. The V gene's germline CDR1 is MDHEN and CDR2 SYDVKM.

V and J are TRBV28 and TRBJ2-3; tentatively, D is TRBD1 or TRBD2 (5 bases each). CDR3 length equals 17 residues. Trimming took off 4 bases at V and 4 bases at J, with 21 bases between the two ends. Germline CDR1 reads MDHEN; CDR2 reads SYDVKM. In nucleotides, the CDR3 is TGTGCCAGCAGTTCCAGGAGTAGAGGGGTGGAGGCAGATACGCAGTATTTT. Translated, it gives CASSSRSRGVEADTQYF.

The J gene is TRBJ1-1, the V gene TRBV9; D may be TRBD1 (5 bases). This CDR3 has 15 residues. Germline lookup yields CDR1 SGDLS and CDR2 YYNGEE. Between the trimmed V and J ends, which lost 7 bases and 4 bases, there was a span of 20 bases. The CDR3: CASAPSGGVGTEAFF. CDR3 bases: TGTGCCAGCGCCCCCTCGGGGGGGGTGGGCACTGAAGCTTTCTTT.

The chain has TRBV30 and TRBJ1-3; D unclear. V lost 3 bases to trimming and J lost 0 bases, with 3 bases between them. CDR1 GTSNPN and CDR2 SVGIG come from the germline V gene (reference sequence). This CDR3 contains 12 residues. The CDR3 nucleotides are TGTGCCTGGAGGAACTCTGGAAACACCATATATTTT. Translating it yields CAWRNSGNTIYF.